The next 10 T cell receptor beta chains were all read from a single sample in a study of blood T cell repertoires in COVID-19. TCRdb's table, derived via immunoSEQ multiplex PCR, lists solely in-frame clones and lacks some. The sample records around 250,000 clones, approximately 86% being singletons. The sample consisted of peripheral blood. The receptors were sampled from a man younger than 35 with active or convalescent COVID-19.

V and J are TRBV27 and TRBJ1-6; no clear D. This CDR3 spans 15 amino acids. V dropped 6 bases and J dropped 0 bases, with 9 bases sitting between them. In germline, CDR1 is MNHEY, CDR2 SMNVEV (reference sequence). The CDR3 nucleotides are TGTGCCAGCAGGCAAGGGAGCTCCTATAATTCACCCCTCCACTTT. Residues: CASRQGSSYNSPLHF.

This clone was seen a few times. V usage is TRBV27 and J usage is TRBJ2-2; TRBD1 agrees at 9 bases. The germline gives CDR1 MNHEY, CDR2 SMNVEV (reference sequence). The CDR3 loop spans 19 amino acids. Trimming removed 3 bases from V and 7 bases from J; junction bases left unmatched: 18. DNA of the CDR3: TGTGCCAGCAGTTTCCACGTTACCTTGGTTTCGGGACAGGGCGGGGAGCTGTTTTTT. This encodes CASSFHVTLVSGQGGELFF.

The rearrangement links TRBV11-2 to TRBJ2-7, with D unclear. V was cut by 5 bases and J by 4 bases, with 15 bases left in between. This CDR3 spans 14 amino acids. CDR1 is SGHAT, CDR2 FQNNGV, per germline. The CDR3 nucleotides read TGTGCCAGCAGCCCCGCGGCTGGTGGTTACGAGCAGTACTTC. Protein product: CASSPAAGGYEQYF.

This clone has just one count. The chain couples TRBV30 to TRBJ2-3; 9 bases fit TRBD2. Trimming removed 0 bases from V and 2 bases from J; junction bases left unmatched: 3. The CDR3 consists of 15 residues. Germline loops: CDR1 GTSNPN, CDR2 SVGIG (reference sequence). CDR3 protein: CAWSVASGITDTQYF. CDR3 coding DNA: TGTGCCTGGAGTGTGGCTAGCGGGATCACAGATACGCAGTATTTT.

The chain is built from TRBV18 and TRBJ2-5; tentative D call: TRBD1 (6 bases). Germline CDR1 is KGHSH and CDR2 is LQKENI. This CDR3 spans 14 amino acids. V was cut by 0 bases and J by 4 bases, with 9 bases left in between. CDR3 coding DNA: TGTGCCAGCTCACCACCGGCAGGGGCAGAGACCCAGTACTTC. Translated, it gives CASSPPAGAETQYF.

This clone was recorded only once. DNA for the CDR3: TGTGCCAGCAGCCCCCCGGGGGGACAGGGATCCCACGAGCAGTACTTC. Its protein product is CASSPPGGQGSHEQYF. The chain joins TRBV11-3 to TRBJ2-7, with 9 positions matching TRBD1. The germline V gene has CDR1 SGHNT and CDR2 YENEEA. V lost 5 bases, J lost 5 bases, and 13 bases stayed unmatched. This CDR3 is 16 amino acids long.

This chain connects TRBV2 to TRBJ2-7; a weak D match, TRBD2 (5 bases). The ends were cut back, 4 bases at V and 2 bases at J, with 9 bases in the middle. The CDR3 contains 13 residues. Germline assignment: CDR1 SNHLY and CDR2 FYNNEI. The CDR3 bases are TGTGCCAGCAGTGGGGGAGCAACCTACGAGCAGTACTTC. Its protein is CASSGGATYEQYF.

The chain recombines TRBV18 with TRBJ2-6; 9 bases line up with TRBD2. The CDR3 length is 17 residues. The germline V gene has CDR1 KGHSH and CDR2 LQKENI. The junction had 4 bases not matched to a gene; V was cut back by 4 bases and J by 0 bases. The CDR3 nucleotides are TGTGCCAGCTCACAGACTAGCGGTAGCTCTGGGGCCAACGTCCTGACTTTC. Amino acid sequence: CASSQTSGSSGANVLTF.

The gene calls are TRBV5-5 and TRBJ1-1; D perhaps matches TRBD1 (6 bases). V dropped 4 bases and J dropped 0 bases, with 7 bases sitting between them. The CDR3 has 13 residues. Germline V gene sequence: CDR1 SGHKS, CDR2 YYEKEE (reference sequence). The CDR3 bases are TGTGCCAGCAGCAGGACAGTGAACACTGAAGCTTTCTTT. Protein product: CASSRTVNTEAFF.

V is TRBV25-1 and J is TRBJ1-5; D call uncertain. V dropped 4 bases and J dropped 4 bases, with 8 bases sitting between them. CDR1 is MGHDK and CDR2 is SYGVNS in the germline V gene. The CDR3 loop spans 13 amino acids. CDR3 DNA sequence: TGTGCCAGCAGTGGCTTCGGTAATCAGCCCCAGCATTTT. Protein product: CASSGFGNQPQHF.